These 25 T cell receptor beta chains came from one sample sequenced in a study of T cell responses to AZD1222 COVID-19 vaccine. TCRdb keeps only in-frame clones here, not all; method: immunoSEQ multiplex PCR. The profile shows roughly 80,000 clones, around nine tenths of them singletons. The sequencing used peripheral blood, collected on day 0 of AZD1222 vaccination. Receptor source: an adult in good health.

The rearrangement links TRBV2 to TRBJ1-2, with D possibly being TRBD1 (5 bases). The germline gives CDR1 SNHLY, CDR2 FYNNEI. This CDR3 has 13 residues. The ends were cut back, 7 bases at V and 5 bases at J, with 14 bases in the middle. The CDR3 is CASIYEGTYGYTF. In DNA, the CDR3 is TGTGCCAGCATATATGAAGGGACGTATGGCTACACCTTC.

V is TRBV19 and J is TRBJ1-2; the D is unclear. The CDR3 contains 13 residues. Trimming took 3 bases from V and 12 from J, leaving 17 bases between them. The germline V gene has CDR1 LNHDA and CDR2 SQIVND (reference sequence). The DNA for the CDR3 is TGTGCCAGTAGTATCGGGCAGAGTTATCATAACACCTTC. Its translation is CASSIGQSYHNTF.

V and J are TRBV7-9 and TRBJ2-1; possible D gene TRBD1, 5 bases. Germline V gene lookup returns CDR1 SEHNR and CDR2 FQNEAQ (reference sequence). V was trimmed by 1 base and J by 7 bases, leaving 11 bases between them. The CDR3 consists of 14 residues. This CDR3 reads CASSLEGARNEQFF. The CDR3, as DNA: TGTGCCAGCAGCTTAGAAGGGGCGCGAAATGAGCAGTTCTTC. The variable domain in full, completed from reference TRBV7-9 and TRBJ2-1, reads DTGVSQNPRHKITKRGQNVTFRCDPISEHNRLYWYRQTLGQGPEFLTYFQNEAQLEKSRLLSDRFSAERPKGSFSTLEIQRTEQGDSAMYLCASSLEGARNEQFFGPGTRLTVL.

The chain couples TRBV21-1 to TRBJ2-7; no DNA check was done on the table's D call, TRBD2. TRBV21-1 constitutes a pseudogene. CDR3 length: 17 amino acids. CDR3 loop: CASSKEKGRGRTYEQYF. The CDR3 DNA is TGTGCCAGCAGCAAAGAAAAAGGGCGGGGGCGTACCTACGAGCAGTACTTC.

The chain carries TRBV27 and TRBJ2-5; D tentatively fits TRBD1 or TRBD2 (6 bases each). Germline CDR1 MNHEY, CDR2 SMNVEV (reference sequence). This CDR3 region has 17 residues. The ends were cut back, 2 bases at V and 1 base at J, with 17 bases in the middle. This CDR3 is CASSLRRAGVSQETQYF. CDR3 coding DNA: TGTGCCAGCAGTTTAAGGAGGGCAGGGGTGAGCCAAGAGACCCAGTACTTC.

The CDR3 DNA reads TGTGCCAGCAGCAGGTGGGACAGGGTCACTGAAGCTTTCTTT. The encoded protein is CASSRWDRVTEAFF. V usage is TRBV5-4 and J usage is TRBJ1-1; TRBD1 agrees at 9 bases. Germline V gene data show CDR1 as SGHNT and CDR2 as YYREEE (reference sequence). V lost 4 bases and J lost 4; bases outside the gene matches: 5. This CDR3 has 14 amino acids.

The CDR3, as DNA: TGTGCCAGCAGCTTGGCTCGGGTCACTGAAGCTTTCTTT. Translated: CASSLARVTEAFF. The chain combines TRBV5-6 with TRBJ1-1; no clear D. Germline values: CDR1 SGHDT, CDR2 YYEEEE. V was shortened by 0 bases and J by 4 bases, with 7 bases between the two germline ends. The CDR3 is 13 residues long. Combining the CDR3 with reference TRBV5-6 and TRBJ1-1 gives the whole variable domain DAGVTQSPTHLIKTRGQQVTLRCSPKSGHDTVSWYQQALGQGPQFIFQYYEEEERQRGNFPDRFSGHQFPNYSSELNVNALLLGDSALYLCASSLARVTEAFFGQGTRLTVV.

The V call is TRBV18, the J call TRBJ1-5; TRBD1 matches 8 bases. Trimming cost V 4 bases and J 6 bases; bases outside gene matches: 5. There are 14 residues in the CDR3. Germline V gene data show CDR1 as KGHSH and CDR2 as LQKENI. CDR3 nucleotide sequence: TGTGCCAGCTCACGGTCAGGGGGCGGTCAGCCCCAGCATTTT. Translation gives CASSRSGGGQPQHF.

This chain uses TRBV11-3 with TRBJ2-2; no clear D gene. This CDR3 spans 12 amino acids. Germline V gives CDR1 SGHNT, CDR2 YENEEA. V dropped 3 bases and J dropped 7 bases, with 6 bases sitting between them. The CDR3 nucleotides are TGTGCCAGCAGCTTCGCAGTCGGGGAGCTGTTTTTT. Translating gives CASSFAVGELFF.

V gene TRBV9 combines with J gene TRBJ1-2, with D uncertain. The CDR3 is made up of 12 amino acids. Trimming stripped 0 bases from V and 4 bases from J, with 4 bases between. Germline CDR1 reads SGDLS; CDR2 reads YYNGEE. The CDR3 bases are TGTGCCAGCAGCGTAGTTCCCTATGGCTACACCTTC. This gives the protein CASSVVPYGYTF.

The CDR3 DNA sequence: TGTGCCAGCTCACGACCAGGGGAGAGCTCCTACAATGAGCAGTTCTTC. Amino acid sequence: CASSRPGESSYNEQFF. The chain employs TRBV18 and TRBJ2-1; perhaps TRBD1 as D (6 bases). Trimming left V 4 bases short and J 0 bases short, with 13 bases between. Looked up from germline, CDR1 is KGHSH and CDR2 is LQKENI. The CDR3 covers 16 residues.

This clone was seen once. The rearrangement uses TRBV30 and TRBJ1-4, with D maybe TRBD1 (6 bases). The CDR3 totals 16 residues. V was clipped by 2 bases and J by 0 bases, with 13 bases between them. Germline V gene data show CDR1 as GTSNPN and CDR2 as SVGIG (reference sequence). This chain's CDR3 is CAWSPGQRTTNEKLFF. CDR3 sequence (DNA): TGTGCCTGGAGTCCTGGACAGCGGACAACTAATGAAAAACTGTTTTTT. The complete variable domain, with remaining parts taken from reference TRBV30 and TRBJ1-4, reads SQTIHQWPATLVQPVGSPLSLECTVEGTSNPNLYWYRQAAGRGLQLLFYSVGIGQISSEVPQNLSASRPQDRQFILSSKKLLLSDSGFYLCAWSPGQRTTNEKLFFGSGTQLSVL.

This chain uses TRBV11-2 with TRBJ2-7; D is ambiguous. The CDR3 is made up of 12 amino acids. Germline CDR1 reads SGHAT; CDR2 reads FQNNGV. Trimming left V 1 base short and J 5 bases short, with 6 bases between. The CDR3 DNA is TGTGCCAGCAGCTTAGTCCCTAACGAGCAGTACTTC. It yields the protein CASSLVPNEQYF. The full variable domain, its missing parts supplied by reference TRBV11-2 and TRBJ2-7, is EAGVAQSPRYKIIEKRQSVAFWCNPISGHATLYWYQQILGQGPKLLIQFQNNGVVDDSQLPKDRFSAERLKGVDSTLKIQPAKLEDSAVYLCASSLVPNEQYFGPGTRLTVT.

The sample holds one count of this clone. The V gene is TRBV9, the J gene TRBJ1-4; TRBD1 agrees at 7 bases. This CDR3 spans 14 amino acids. CDR1 is SGDLS and CDR2 is YYNGEE in the germline V gene. V trimming: 0 bases; J trimming: 14 bases; junction bases outside the gene matches: 10. In DNA form, the CDR3 reads TGTGCCAGCAGCGTAGCGGTTCAGGGGGGGAGGCTGTTTTTT. It codes for CASSVAVQGGRLFF.

The gene calls are TRBV27 and TRBJ2-5; D may be TRBD2 (6 bases). The CDR3 totals 13 residues. Germline values: CDR1 MNHEY, CDR2 SMNVEV (reference sequence). Trimming removed 4 bases from V and 2 bases from J, with 8 bases in between. In DNA form, the CDR3 reads TGTGCCAGCAGTTGGGGGGTACAAGAGACCCAGTACTTC. Its protein product is CASSWGVQETQYF.

The J gene is TRBJ2-7, the V gene TRBV30, with D maybe TRBD2 (7 bases). Trimming took off 5 bases at V and 3 bases at J, with 17 bases between the two ends. The CDR3 extends over 14 amino acids. Looked up from germline, CDR1 is GTSNPN and CDR2 is SVGIG (reference sequence). The chain's CDR3 is CAWLLWGGLYEQYF. In DNA form, the CDR3 reads TGTGCCTGGTTACTATGGGGGGGCCTCTACGAGCAGTACTTC.

V is TRBV9 and J is TRBJ2-2; D gene unclear. The ends were cut back, 3 bases at V and 3 bases at J, with 12 bases in the middle. Germline assignment: CDR1 SGDLS and CDR2 YYNGEE. The CDR3 runs to 15 residues. The CDR3 coding sequence is TGTGCCAGCAGCGCATCAGGAGTGTACACCGGGGAGCTGTTTTTT. Translation gives CASSASGVYTGELFF.

This CDR3 is CASSYSTSDEQYF. The CDR3 DNA reads TGTGCCAGCAGTTACTCGACCAGCGACGAGCAGTACTTC. The J gene is TRBJ2-7, the V gene TRBV6-2 or TRBV6-3; D uncertain. The germline V gene encodes CDR1 MNHEY and CDR2 SVGEGT. The CDR3 is 13 residues long. Trimming removed 0 bases at V and 5 bases at J, with 8 bases between.

This clone was counted a single time. V is TRBV6-6 and J is TRBJ2-1; weak D call: TRBD1 (5 bases). The V gene's germline CDR1 is MNHNY and CDR2 SVGAGI (reference sequence). This CDR3 is 12 amino acids long. V lost 4 bases and J lost 8, with 9 bases in between. CDR3 DNA: TGTGCCAGCAGTTTCGGCAGGGATGAGCAGTTCTTC. Residues: CASSFGRDEQFF.

In its sample, this clone was seen once. The chain recombines TRBV30 with TRBJ1-1; D is perhaps TRBD1 (5 bases). The CDR3 totals 15 residues. The germline V gene encodes CDR1 GTSNPN and CDR2 SVGIG (reference sequence). Trimming pared 1 base from V and 5 bases from J, leaving 17 bases between. The CDR3 nucleotides read TGTGCCTGGAGTGCCTCCGACAGCCTAGGGACTGAAGCTTTCTTT. This codes for CAWSASDSLGTEAFF.

CDR3 DNA sequence: TGTGCCAGCAGCTTGTTTGGTGCCGGGGAGCTGTTTTTT. As protein: CASSLFGAGELFF. J is TRBJ2-2 and V is TRBV5-5; no clear D gene. The CDR3 runs 13 residues. In germline, CDR1 is SGHKS, CDR2 YYEKEE (reference sequence). Trimming cost V 1 base and J 6 bases, with 7 bases left between them.

V is TRBV7-8 and J is TRBJ1-2; no definite D call. The CDR3 runs 16 residues. CDR1 SGHVS and CDR2 FQNEAQ come from the germline V gene. V was clipped by 2 bases and J by 2 bases, with 15 bases between them. DNA of the CDR3: TGTGCCAGCAGCTTACCTGCGAAGGGAGGGAACTATGGCTACACCTTC. Encoded protein: CASSLPAKGGNYGYTF. The full variable domain, completed using reference TRBV7-8 and TRBJ1-2, is GAGVSQSPRYKVAKRGQDVALRCDPISGHVSLFWYQQALGQGPEFLTYFQNEAQLDKSGLPSDRFFAERPEGSVSTLKIQRTQQEDSAVYLCASSLPAKGGNYGYTFGSGTRLTVV.

J is TRBJ2-5 and V is TRBV7-2; 7 positions match TRBD1. The germline V gene encodes CDR1 SGHTA and CDR2 FQGNSA. The CDR3 sequence is 15 residues long. The V and J ends lost 6 bases and 3 bases, in that order; junction bases with no gene match: 10. The CDR3 DNA reads as TGTGCCAGCAGTACGCAGACAGGGTGGGAAGAGACCCAGTACTTC. Translating it yields CASSTQTGWEETQYF.

This clone has only one observation. This chain connects TRBV29-1 to TRBJ1-2; no reliable D call. CDR1 and CDR2 (germline): SQVTM, ANQGSEA. Trimming pared 0 bases from V and 4 bases from J, leaving 12 bases between. The CDR3 loop spans 14 amino acids. The CDR3 sequence is CSVEDRTKTYGYTF. CDR3 in DNA: TGCAGCGTTGAAGATCGGACCAAAACCTATGGCTACACCTTC.

This clone was seen a single time. The chain has TRBV5-1 and TRBJ1-2, with D possibly being TRBD1 (6 bases). CDR1 SGHRS and CDR2 YFSETQ come from the germline V gene. Trimming pared 3 bases from V and 2 bases from J, leaving 11 bases between. The CDR3 is made up of 14 amino acids. The CDR3 DNA sequence: TGCGCCAGCAGCTCCGGGACACGGAACTATGGCTACACCTTC. Translation gives CASSSGTRNYGYTF. The complete variable domain, with remaining parts taken from reference TRBV5-1 and TRBJ1-2, reads KAGVTQTPRYLIKTRGQQVTLSCSPISGHRSVSWYQQTPGQGLQFLFEYFSETQRNKGNFPGRFSGRQFSNSRSEMNVSTLELGDSALYLCASSSGTRNYGYTFGSGTRLTVV.